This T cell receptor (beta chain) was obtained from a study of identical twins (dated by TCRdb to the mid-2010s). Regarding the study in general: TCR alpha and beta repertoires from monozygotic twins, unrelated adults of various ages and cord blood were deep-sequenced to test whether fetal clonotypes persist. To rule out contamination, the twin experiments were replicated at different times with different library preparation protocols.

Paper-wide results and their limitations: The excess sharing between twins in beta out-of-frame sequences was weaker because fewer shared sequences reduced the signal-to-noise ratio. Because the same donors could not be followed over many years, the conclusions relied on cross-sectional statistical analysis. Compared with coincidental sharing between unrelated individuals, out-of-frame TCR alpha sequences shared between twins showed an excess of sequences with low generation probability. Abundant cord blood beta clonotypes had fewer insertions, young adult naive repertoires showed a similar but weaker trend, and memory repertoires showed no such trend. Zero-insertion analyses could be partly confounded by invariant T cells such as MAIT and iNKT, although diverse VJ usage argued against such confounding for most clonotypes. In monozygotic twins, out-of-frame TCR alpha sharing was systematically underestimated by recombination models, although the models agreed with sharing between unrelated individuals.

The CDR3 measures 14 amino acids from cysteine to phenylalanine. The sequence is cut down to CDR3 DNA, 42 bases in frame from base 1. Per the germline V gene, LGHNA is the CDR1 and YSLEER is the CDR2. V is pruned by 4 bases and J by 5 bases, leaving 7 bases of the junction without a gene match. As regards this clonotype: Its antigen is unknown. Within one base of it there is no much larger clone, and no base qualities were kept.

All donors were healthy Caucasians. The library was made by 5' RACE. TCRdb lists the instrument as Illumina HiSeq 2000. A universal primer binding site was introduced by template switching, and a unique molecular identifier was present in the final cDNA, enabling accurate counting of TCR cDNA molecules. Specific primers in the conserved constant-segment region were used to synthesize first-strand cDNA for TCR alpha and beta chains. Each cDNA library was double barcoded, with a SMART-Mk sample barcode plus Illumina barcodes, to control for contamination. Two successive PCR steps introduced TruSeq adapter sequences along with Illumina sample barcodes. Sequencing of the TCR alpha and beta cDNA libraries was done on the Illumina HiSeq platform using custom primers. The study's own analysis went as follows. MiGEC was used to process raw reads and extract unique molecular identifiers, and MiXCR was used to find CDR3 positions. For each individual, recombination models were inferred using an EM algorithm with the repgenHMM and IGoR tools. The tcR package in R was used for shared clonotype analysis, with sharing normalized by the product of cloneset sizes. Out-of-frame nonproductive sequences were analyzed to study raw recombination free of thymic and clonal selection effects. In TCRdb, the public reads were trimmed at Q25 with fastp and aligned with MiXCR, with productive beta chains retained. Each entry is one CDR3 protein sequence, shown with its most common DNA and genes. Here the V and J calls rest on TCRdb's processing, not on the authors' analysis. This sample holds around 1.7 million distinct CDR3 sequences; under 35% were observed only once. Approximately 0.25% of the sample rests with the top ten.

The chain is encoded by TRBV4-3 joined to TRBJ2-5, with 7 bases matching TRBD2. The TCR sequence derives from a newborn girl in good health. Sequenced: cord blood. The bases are TGCGCCAGCAGCCTCGGACTAGACAGTGAGACCCAGTACTTC. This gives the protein CASSLGLDSETQYF.